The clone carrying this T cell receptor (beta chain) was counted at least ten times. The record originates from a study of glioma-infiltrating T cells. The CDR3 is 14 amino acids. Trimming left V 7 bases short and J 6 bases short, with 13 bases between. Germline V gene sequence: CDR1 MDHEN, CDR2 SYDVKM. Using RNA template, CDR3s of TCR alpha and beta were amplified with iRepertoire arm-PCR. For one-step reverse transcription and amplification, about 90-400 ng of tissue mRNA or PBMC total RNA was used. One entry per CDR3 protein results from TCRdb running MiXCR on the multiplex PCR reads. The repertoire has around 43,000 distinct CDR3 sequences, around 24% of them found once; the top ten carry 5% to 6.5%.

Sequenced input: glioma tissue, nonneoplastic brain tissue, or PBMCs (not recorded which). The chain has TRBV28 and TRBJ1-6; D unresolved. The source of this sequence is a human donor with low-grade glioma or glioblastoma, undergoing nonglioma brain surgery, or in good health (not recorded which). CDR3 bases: TGTGCCAGCACCTTCGTCAGAAGTAATTCACCCCTCCACTTT. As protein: CASTFVRSNSPLHF. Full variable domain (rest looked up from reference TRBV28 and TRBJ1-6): DVKVTQSSRYLVKRTGEKVFLECVQDMDHENMFWYRQDPGLGLRLIYFSYDVKMKEKGDIPEGYSVSREKKERFSLILESASTNQTSMYLCASTFVRSNSPLHFGNGTRLTVT.